The next 27 T cell receptor beta chains were all read from a single sample in a study of cytomegalovirus exposure and HLA in healthy donors. Researchers ran the PCR with 60 Vbeta and 13 Jbeta primers. Sequenced by immunoSEQ multiplex PCR; TCRdb stores in-frame clones only, minus some. The sample is made up of about 150,000 clones, and the top ten hold 2% to 2.5% of it. Sequencing used PBMCs. The receptors originated from a man aged 25-45 years in good health and CMV-seronegative.

This chain uses TRBV19 with TRBJ1-6; TRBD1 matches at 9 bases. CDR1 is LNHDA and CDR2 is SQIVND in the germline V gene (reference sequence). This CDR3 region has 14 residues. V was pared by 6 bases and J by 7 bases, with 4 bases of the junction left unmatched. This CDR3 reads CASSPGTGNSPLHF. The CDR3 coding sequence is TGTGCCAGTAGCCCCGGGACAGGGAATTCACCCCTCCACTTT. Variable domain in full (rest from reference TRBV19 and TRBJ1-6): DGGITQSPKYLFRKEGQNVTLSCEQNLNHDAMYWYRQDPGQGLRLIYYSQIVNDFQKGDIAEGYSVSREKKESFPLTVTSAQKNPTAFYLCASSPGTGNSPLHFGNGTRLTVT.

This chain joins TRBV6-1 and TRBJ2-1; tentative D call: TRBD1 (5 bases). Trimming took 6 bases from V and 5 from J, leaving 14 bases between them. Germline assignment: CDR1 MNHNS and CDR2 SASEGT. The CDR3 consists of 14 residues. The CDR3 loop is CASRRQFRDNEQFF. CDR3 bases: TGTGCCAGCAGGCGGCAGTTCAGGGACAATGAGCAGTTCTTC.

Comment on this clone: One end of the junction fails to match germline, which may point to a read error. V and J are TRBV28 and TRBJ1-2, with D uncertain. CDR1 and CDR2 (germline): MDHEN, SYDVKM. The CDR3 totals 13 residues. DNA of the CDR3: TGTGCCAGCAGTTTGACCACTAACTATGGCTACATCTTC. Translated: CASSLTTNYGYIF.

J is TRBJ1-1 and V is TRBV7-9, with 10 bases identical to TRBD1. Germline V gives CDR1 SEHNR, CDR2 FQNEAQ (reference sequence). The CDR3 consists of 15 residues. Trimming took 5 bases from V and 4 from J; bases not matched to a gene: 7. As DNA, the CDR3 is TGTGCCAGCAGCCAGGGACAGGGGATGGGCACTGAAGCTTTCTTT. Translating gives CASSQGQGMGTEAFF.

The chain carries TRBV7-8 and TRBJ2-5; a weak D match, TRBD2 (6 bases). Germline V gives CDR1 SGHVS, CDR2 FQNEAQ. The CDR3 is 15 residues long. Trimming took 5 bases from V and 5 from J, leaving 18 bases between them. In nucleotides, the CDR3 is TGTGCCAGCAGCCGTCCGGGACTGACACAGGAGACCCAGTACTTC. This sequence encodes CASSRPGLTQETQYF. Drawing the rest from reference TRBV7-8 and TRBJ2-5, the complete variable domain is GAGVSQSPRYKVAKRGQDVALRCDPISGHVSLFWYQQALGQGPEFLTYFQNEAQLDKSGLPSDRFFAERPEGSVSTLKIQRTQQEDSAVYLCASSRPGLTQETQYFGPGTRLLVL.

The chain has TRBV7-2 and TRBJ1-1; 10 bases fit TRBD1. Looked up from germline, CDR1 is SGHTA and CDR2 is FQGNSA. The CDR3 is 16 residues long. With 5 bases clipped from V and 4 bases from J, the junction kept 10 bases outside the gene matches. The CDR3 nucleotides are TGTGCCAGCAGCCAGAGACAGGGGGCTTTGGTCACTGAAGCTTTCTTT. Protein: CASSQRQGALVTEAFF.

The chain recombines TRBV10-3 with TRBJ2-1; TRBD1 aligns across 7 bases. The CDR3 contains 19 residues. Germline V lookup: CDR1 ENHRY, CDR2 SYGVKD. With 1 base clipped from V and 5 bases from J, the junction kept 17 bases outside the gene matches. CDR3 residues: CAISEWKVSSTGPDNEQFF. DNA of the CDR3: TGTGCCATCAGTGAGTGGAAAGTTTCTTCGACAGGGCCCGACAATGAGCAGTTCTTC.

V usage is TRBV4-3 and J usage is TRBJ2-7; D might be TRBD2 (5 bases). Germline lookup yields CDR1 LGHNA and CDR2 YSLEER. The CDR3 length is 14 residues. V shed 4 bases and J shed 6 bases, with 16 bases lying between them. The CDR3 reads CASSPLQGGGEQYF. The CDR3, as DNA: TGCGCCAGCAGCCCCCTGCAAGGAGGAGGCGAGCAGTACTTC.

A word on this clone: Its ends do not fully match the called genes, so a read error is possible. The V and J genes are TRBV10-3 and TRBJ1-2; 10 bases match TRBD1. CDR3 size: 15 residues. Germline V gives CDR1 ENHRY, CDR2 SYGVKD. This chain's CDR3 is CAISSPGQGNCGYTF. CDR3 in DNA: TGTGCCATCAGCTCACCGGGACAGGGGAACTGTGGCTACACCTTC.

This chain connects TRBV28 to TRBJ1-4; no firm D call. CDR3 length equals 13 residues. Germline CDR1 and CDR2: MDHEN and SYDVKM. V lost 5 bases and J lost 6, with 10 bases in between. The CDR3 DNA is TGTGCCAGCAGTCCCGTGGGAGATGAAAAACTGTTTTTT. Amino acids: CASSPVGDEKLFF.

This chain joins TRBV5-1 and TRBJ1-1; D is perhaps TRBD1 (5 bases). The V end was cut by 4 bases, the J end by 3 bases, with 13 bases between. The CDR3 sequence is 14 residues long. Germline V gene lookup returns CDR1 SGHRS and CDR2 YFSETQ. CDR3 nucleotide sequence: TGCGCCAGCAGCCGAGCTGGGGGGGACACTGAAGCTTTCTTT. Its protein product is CASSRAGGDTEAFF.

The chain links TRBV27 to TRBJ1-2, with 7 bases lining up with TRBD1. This CDR3 contains 15 residues. Trimming at V came to 5 bases and at J to 2 bases, leaving 8 bases not matched to a gene. The V gene's germline CDR1 is MNHEY and CDR2 SMNVEV (reference sequence). CDR3 DNA: TGTGCCAGCAGTATCCGGGGACAGTCAAACTATGGCTACACCTTC. It codes for CASSIRGQSNYGYTF.

This chain links TRBV2 with TRBJ2-5; D is perhaps TRBD1 (6 bases). In germline, CDR1 is SNHLY, CDR2 FYNNEI. V was trimmed by 11 bases and J by 2 bases, leaving 15 bases between them. This CDR3 region has 13 residues. CDR3 bases: TGTGCCGGGGGCCGCCCTCTGCAAGAGACCCAGTACTTC. Translating it yields CAGGRPLQETQYF.

The chain uses TRBV4-2 and TRBJ1-4; D might be TRBD1 (6 bases). CDR3 length: 14 residues. CDR1 LGHNA and CDR2 YNFKEQ come from the germline V gene. V was shortened by 5 bases and J by 7 bases, with 14 bases between the two germline ends. CDR3 amino acids: CASSSGEGGEKLFF. DNA for the CDR3: TGTGCCAGCAGCTCAGGGGAGGGAGGTGAAAAACTGTTTTTT.

V and J are TRBV6-5 and TRBJ2-1, with 9 bases aligning to TRBD2. There are 15 residues in the CDR3. Losses at the gene ends were 3 bases for V and 7 bases for J; bases not matched to a gene: 7. The germline V gene has CDR1 MNHEY and CDR2 SVGAGI. CDR3 amino acids: CASSYSGRFLNEQFF. The CDR3, as DNA: TGTGCCAGCAGTTATAGCGGGAGATTTCTAAATGAGCAGTTCTTC.

V and J are TRBV9 and TRBJ2-1; 11 nucleotides agree with TRBD2. Germline CDR1 and CDR2: SGDLS and YYNGEE. The CDR3 loop spans 15 amino acids. With 4 bases clipped from V and 9 bases from J, the junction kept 9 bases outside the gene matches. The CDR3 protein is CASSPTSGERGEQFF. The CDR3 DNA follows: TGTGCCAGCAGCCCGACTAGCGGGGAGCGGGGTGAGCAGTTCTTC.

The chain is built from TRBV6-7 and TRBJ2-1, with D tentatively TRBD2 (7 bases). TRBV6-7 is treated as an ORF (open reading frame) with a function not yet certain. Trimming left V 5 bases short and J 4 bases short, with 18 bases between. The CDR3 extends over 16 amino acids. The CDR3 sequence: CASSTKGGASYNEQFF. As DNA, the CDR3 is TGTGCCAGCAGTACCAAGGGGGGGGCCTCTTACAATGAGCAGTTCTTC.

V and J are TRBV27 and TRBJ1-4, with 9 bases matching TRBD1. Unmatched junction bases numbered 8, after V lost 6 bases and J lost 6 bases. There are 15 residues in the CDR3. Looked up from germline, CDR1 is MNHEY and CDR2 is SMNVEV (reference sequence). The CDR3 DNA is TGTGCCAGCAGAAAACCGGGACAGGGTTATGAAAAACTGTTTTTT. Residues: CASRKPGQGYEKLFF.

This chain links TRBV7-9 with TRBJ1-1, with D tentatively TRBD1 (6 bases). Germline values: CDR1 SEHNR, CDR2 FQNEAQ (reference sequence). Trimming shortened V by 4 bases and J by 11 bases, and 26 bases separated the two germline ends. This CDR3 contains 16 residues. The CDR3 DNA reads as TGTGCCAGCAGCTCTAACGGGGACACCCCTTTCCTTTGCGCTTTCTTT. Translated: CASSSNGDTPFLCAFF.

J is TRBJ2-5 and V is TRBV10-1, with 12 bases identical to TRBD1. Germline CDR1 and CDR2: WNHNN and SYGVQD (reference sequence). The CDR3 totals 15 residues. Germline trimming cut 3 bases from V and 5 bases from J; bases unmatched to any gene: 4. The CDR3 coding sequence is TGCGCCAGCAGTGACACCGGGACAGGGGGCGAGACCCAGTACTTC. Its translation is CASSDTGTGGETQYF.

The gene calls are TRBV9 and TRBJ2-1, with 8 bases that match TRBD2. Germline CDR1 reads SGDLS; CDR2 reads YYNGEE. The CDR3 is made up of 15 amino acids. V lost 0 bases to trimming and J lost 8 bases; unmatched junction nucleotides: 7. Here the CDR3 reads CASSVEGTRSYEQFF. CDR3 DNA sequence: TGTGCCAGCAGCGTAGAAGGGACTAGGAGCTATGAGCAGTTCTTC.

The chain carries TRBV7-2 and TRBJ2-7; possibly TRBD2 for D (7 bases). The CDR3 runs to 16 residues. The germline V and J ends were trimmed by 1 base and 2 bases, with 15 bases remaining between them. Germline CDR1 reads SGHTA; CDR2 reads FQGNSA. The CDR3 spells CASSLVGGAKAYEQYF. The CDR3 nucleotides are TGTGCCAGCAGCTTAGTTGGGGGGGCGAAGGCCTACGAGCAGTACTTC.

The genes are TRBV9 and TRBJ2-7; TRBD1 might be the D (6 bases). The V gene lost 2 bases and the J gene lost 2 bases, with 17 bases spanning the gap. This CDR3 spans 16 amino acids. In germline, CDR1 is SGDLS, CDR2 YYNGEE. The CDR3 sequence: CASSVRGTTSTYEQYF. The CDR3 DNA reads as TGTGCCAGCAGCGTGAGAGGGACAACTTCTACCTACGAGCAGTACTTC.

CDR3 nucleotides: TGTGCCAGCATTCCCTCAGGGTTATCTAGCGCGACGCAGTATTTT. Amino acids: CASIPSGLSSATQYF. This chain joins TRBV6-5 and TRBJ2-3, with D possibly TRBD2 on 6 matching bases. Germline V CDR1 and CDR2: MNHEY, SVGAGI. The V gene lost 7 bases and the J gene lost 9 bases, with 23 bases spanning the gap. This CDR3 is 15 amino acids long.

The gene calls are TRBV2 and TRBJ1-2; 9 positions match TRBD1. V gave up 9 bases and J gave up 6 bases; unmatched junction bases: 11. Germline-derived CDR1 and CDR2 are SNHLY and FYNNEI. The CDR3 spans 14 residues. The CDR3 is CARSGTGYRDGYTF. CDR3 DNA sequence: TGTGCCAGGTCAGGGACAGGGTATCGAGATGGCTACACCTTC.

V is TRBV7-9 and J is TRBJ2-7; 7 nucleotides match TRBD1. This CDR3 is built from 18 residues. CDR1 is SEHNR, CDR2 FQNEAQ, per germline (reference sequence). V gave up 5 bases and J gave up 2 bases; unmatched junction bases: 18. The CDR3 sequence: CASSTGQHYNRPTYEQYF. The CDR3 DNA is TGTGCCAGCAGCACGGGACAGCACTACAATCGACCAACCTACGAGCAGTACTTC.

This chain links TRBV19 with TRBJ1-3; 9 bases line up with TRBD1. V shed 3 bases and J 4 bases; nucleotides not matched to a gene: 7. Looked up from germline, CDR1 is LNHDA and CDR2 is SQIVND (reference sequence). The CDR3 is made up of 16 amino acids. The CDR3 loop reads CASSIGTGPTGNTIYF. CDR3 DNA: TGTGCCAGTAGTATCGGGACAGGGCCTACGGGAAACACCATATATTTT.